This T cell receptor (beta chain) stems from a study of OX40 agonist ivuxolimab in advanced cancers. In the case of this clone: The antigen remains unidentified.

Profiling relied on immunoSEQ multiplex PCR, and the TCRdb table lists in-frame clones only, not all of them. The repertoire includes about 82,000 clones, approximately 87% of them detected once, and more than 0.75% sits in the top ten. The CDR3 consists of 15 residues. CDR1 and CDR2 (germline): SGHTA, FQGNSA. The ends were cut back, 5 bases at V and 1 base at J, with 12 bases in the middle. Study conclusions and caveats: CD4+ and CD8+ T cells in blood underwent clonal expansion by week 6 at 0.1 to 3.0 mg/kg. Which antigen the expanded peripheral T cells recognized is unknown.

This chain links TRBV7-2 with TRBJ1-5, with D possibly TRBD1 on 6 matching bases. This sequence was found in an adult with an advanced solid tumor such as melanoma, head and neck, liver or kidney cancer. The material sequenced was CD4+ or CD8+ T cells sorted from blood, taken in a trial of the OX40 agonist ivuxolimab. CDR3 sequence: CASSPQGVSNQPQHF. In DNA form, the CDR3 reads TGTGCCAGCAGCCCACAGGGAGTGAGCAATCAGCCCCAGCATTTT.